This section outlines one T cell receptor (beta chain) sequence together with its context. This entry comes from a study of blood T cell repertoires in COVID-19. The wider study: Sources were T cells, B-cell-depleted T cells, or PBMCs; the material itself was cDNA or gDNA.

Germline lookup yields CDR1 SNHLY and CDR2 FYNNEI. The CDR3 consists of 15 residues. V was clipped by 6 bases and J by 4 bases; unmatched bases: 3. Sequencing was performed with immunoSEQ multiplex PCR; in TCRdb, only in-frame clones are kept and a portion is missing. In the table there are about 290,000 clones, roughly 91% of which are singletons. The chain has TRBV2 and TRBJ2-3, with 14 bases fitting TRBD2. The sequencing sample was made of peripheral blood. The clonotype comes from a woman in her 30s with COVID-19, enrolled during active disease. The CDR3: CASRTSGGAADTQYF. CDR3 nucleotide sequence: TGTGCCAGCAGGACTAGCGGGGGGGCCGCAGATACGCAGTATTTT.